This is a list of T cell receptor beta chains from one sample in a study of CD8 T cells in ankylosing spondylitis. TCRdb reprocessed the 5' RACE reads via MiXCR and lists one record per CDR3 protein. This table holds some 300,000 distinct CDR3 sequences, less than 25% found once. Sequencing used blood, either unsorted or a sorted T cell fraction (not recorded which). These receptors came from a female donor with ankylosing spondylitis or in good health (not recorded which). CDR3s include the opening cysteine and the closing phenylalanine or tryptophan.

V gene,J gene,CDR3 protein
TRBV7-9,TRBJ1-2,CASSSTGTGGGYGYTF
TRBV12-5,TRBJ2-2,CASGPGTSGRISNTGELFF
TRBV27,TRBJ1-2,CASSTRRQSAGGYTF
TRBV12-3/TRBV12-4,TRBJ1-1,CASSFMQGARTEAFF
TRBV7-9,TRBJ2-6,CASDHTDSGANVLTF
TRBV7-9,TRBJ2-5,CASSLTLSPGQGGTQYF
TRBV12-3/TRBV12-4,TRBJ1-2,CASSLGRSYTF
TRBV6-1,TRBJ1-5,CASSLGVNSGQPQHF
TRBV10-3,TRBJ2-3,CAISASGRAVPDTQYF
TRBV4-3,TRBJ2-1,CASSPRSGNEQFF
TRBV12-3/TRBV12-4,TRBJ2-5,CATGSESQETQYF
TRBV7-9,TRBJ1-2,CASSLDGSVYEGYTF
TRBV20-1,TRBJ1-3,CSASTTGAGNTIYF
TRBV5-1,TRBJ2-1,CASSPVAGDYNEQFF
TRBV6-1,TRBJ2-7,CASSEPGLRDEQYF
TRBV20-1,TRBJ2-1,CSARVLAGHEQFF
TRBV5-1,TRBJ2-1,CASSLSVLNEQFF
TRBV6-2/TRBV6-3,TRBJ2-1,CASTPRTPLAYNEQFF
TRBV20-1,TRBJ2-7,CSAQGQAASYEQYF
TRBV6-1,TRBJ1-2,CASSRDRGAGGYTF
TRBV7-9,TRBJ2-3,CASSFGGLTESTDTQYF
TRBV4-3,TRBJ2-1,CASSLGGSEQFF